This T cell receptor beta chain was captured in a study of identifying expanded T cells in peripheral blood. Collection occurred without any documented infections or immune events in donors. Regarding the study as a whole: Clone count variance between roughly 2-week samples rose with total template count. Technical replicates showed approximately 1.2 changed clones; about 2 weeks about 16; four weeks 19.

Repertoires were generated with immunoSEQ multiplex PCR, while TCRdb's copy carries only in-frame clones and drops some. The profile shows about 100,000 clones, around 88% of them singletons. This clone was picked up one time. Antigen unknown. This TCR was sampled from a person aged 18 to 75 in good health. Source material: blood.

CDR3 region: CASSYFAGGRDEQYF. Written as DNA, the CDR3 is TGTGCCAGCAGTTACTTCGCGGGGGGGCGGGATGAGCAGTACTTC. The genes are TRBV6-6 and TRBJ2-7; the match to TRBD2 covers 9 bases. This CDR3 has 15 amino acids. J was trimmed by 7 bases and V by 1 base; bases with no gene match: 8. Germline V gives CDR1 MNHNY, CDR2 SVGAGI (reference sequence).